This T cell receptor beta chain stems from a study of human T cells and chemical hapten exposure (dated by TCRdb to the early 2020s). A note on the overall study: For sensitization, 2% DPC in acetone was applied to a roughly 2 cm by roughly 2 cm area of upper inner arm skin. Patients additionally received weekly therapeutic DPC doses to the scalp throughout the approximately 25-week study period. Patch testing was performed on the upper back with Finn chambers containing 0.01% DPC, and the patch tests were scored after 6 days according to International Contact Dermatitis Research Group standards. Most of the patients in the cohort were female, and the cohort covered alopecia areata with under or over 50% scalp involvement, alopecia totalis and alopecia universalis. Libraries were combined into a pool for sequencing, and differences in TCR yield between samples came mainly from small differences in library volumes within the pool. This study followed changes in the peripheral blood TCR repertoire in vivo during primary and secondary sensitization of alopecia patients to the hapten diphenylcyclopropenone (DPC). Patient blood was sampled pre-sensitization (week 0) and at 2, 6 and about 24 weeks after DPC sensitization. For TCR sequencing, blood came from some 31 alopecia patients at anywhere from one to four time points (pre-sensitization, 2, 6 and 24 weeks). Paper-wide results and their limitations: The number of TCRs above 1 in 1000 frequency did not change with DPC sensitization; there was no evidence of global repertoire structure alterations. Significantly more large CDR3 similarity clusters were formed by expanded TCRs than by pre-sensitization or healthy control sets, consistent with antigen-driven responses. All patients had alopecia, a presumed autoimmune disease, so their immune response might differ from that of healthy individuals. Patch test score was positively correlated with the number of PT1 expanded TCRs, with significance at thresholds 8, 16 and 32 but not at 4. After repeated subsampling, the strength of the expansion versus patch-test correlation and the threshold at which it became significant changed.

V was cut back by 1 base and J by 0 bases, leaving a gap of 12 bases between them. CDR1 and CDR2, looked up from the germline V gene, are MNHEY and SVGAGI. The CDR3 holds 16 amino acids from the cysteine to the phenylalanine. The retained sequence is limited to the CDR3, 48 bases, with the frame set at the first base. This specimen's time point label, interpreted: patch test 2, 6 weeks after DPC sensitization. The label giving this sample's treatment or condition can be read as: therapeutic diphenylcyclopropenone sensitization with weekly scalp DPC. Blood at each patch-test visit was drawn before the patch test was applied. Patients were eligible if aged 18 to 70, diagnosed with alopecia and judged suitable for DPC therapy, and pregnant patients were excluded. Total RNA was extracted from unfractionated whole blood that had been collected in Tempus Blood RNA tubes. Points on this clonotype: Its antigen target is currently unknown. With a much larger clone just one base away, this may be a read error.

The library was prepared using RACE. Data came from a NextSeq 500. Library preparation attached unique molecular identifiers to individual cDNA molecules for quantitative, reproducible TCR counting. For every blood RNA sample, sequencing covered both the TCR alpha and TCR beta chains. The published analysis was carried out like this. The median number of TCRs per sample was 90,000 to 100,000, ranging from roughly 23,224 to 700,000. The Decombinator software suite was used to annotate the V, J and CDR3 of the TCR reads. Every sample was subsampled to the same number of TCRs (28,000) for the PS versus PT1 abundance plots. Expanded TCRs were defined as absent before sensitization and observed at least eight times at the 2-week time point. TCRdb reran the public reads through fastp at Q25 and MiXCR, keeping productive beta chains. Every distinct CDR3 protein forms one entry, paired with its most common genes and DNA. TCRdb, not the authors, supplied the V and J calls. The sample records some 80,000 distinct CDR3 sequences, 9.5% to 13% of which are singletons. The biggest ten clones account for approximately 2.5% of the sample.

Sample: whole blood, taken in connection with sensitization to the hapten diphenylcyclopropenone (DPC). The clonotype comes from a woman aged 25 to 39 with alopecia areata. Some clones in this sample may be carry-over from other donors' samples. The sequence is built from TRBV6-5 and TRBJ1-1; TRBD1 is possibly the D segment (5 matching bases). DNA sequence: TGTGCCAGCAGTTACTTATCCGGGGACCTGAACACTGAAGCTTTCTTT. This yields the protein CASSYLSGDLNTEAFF.